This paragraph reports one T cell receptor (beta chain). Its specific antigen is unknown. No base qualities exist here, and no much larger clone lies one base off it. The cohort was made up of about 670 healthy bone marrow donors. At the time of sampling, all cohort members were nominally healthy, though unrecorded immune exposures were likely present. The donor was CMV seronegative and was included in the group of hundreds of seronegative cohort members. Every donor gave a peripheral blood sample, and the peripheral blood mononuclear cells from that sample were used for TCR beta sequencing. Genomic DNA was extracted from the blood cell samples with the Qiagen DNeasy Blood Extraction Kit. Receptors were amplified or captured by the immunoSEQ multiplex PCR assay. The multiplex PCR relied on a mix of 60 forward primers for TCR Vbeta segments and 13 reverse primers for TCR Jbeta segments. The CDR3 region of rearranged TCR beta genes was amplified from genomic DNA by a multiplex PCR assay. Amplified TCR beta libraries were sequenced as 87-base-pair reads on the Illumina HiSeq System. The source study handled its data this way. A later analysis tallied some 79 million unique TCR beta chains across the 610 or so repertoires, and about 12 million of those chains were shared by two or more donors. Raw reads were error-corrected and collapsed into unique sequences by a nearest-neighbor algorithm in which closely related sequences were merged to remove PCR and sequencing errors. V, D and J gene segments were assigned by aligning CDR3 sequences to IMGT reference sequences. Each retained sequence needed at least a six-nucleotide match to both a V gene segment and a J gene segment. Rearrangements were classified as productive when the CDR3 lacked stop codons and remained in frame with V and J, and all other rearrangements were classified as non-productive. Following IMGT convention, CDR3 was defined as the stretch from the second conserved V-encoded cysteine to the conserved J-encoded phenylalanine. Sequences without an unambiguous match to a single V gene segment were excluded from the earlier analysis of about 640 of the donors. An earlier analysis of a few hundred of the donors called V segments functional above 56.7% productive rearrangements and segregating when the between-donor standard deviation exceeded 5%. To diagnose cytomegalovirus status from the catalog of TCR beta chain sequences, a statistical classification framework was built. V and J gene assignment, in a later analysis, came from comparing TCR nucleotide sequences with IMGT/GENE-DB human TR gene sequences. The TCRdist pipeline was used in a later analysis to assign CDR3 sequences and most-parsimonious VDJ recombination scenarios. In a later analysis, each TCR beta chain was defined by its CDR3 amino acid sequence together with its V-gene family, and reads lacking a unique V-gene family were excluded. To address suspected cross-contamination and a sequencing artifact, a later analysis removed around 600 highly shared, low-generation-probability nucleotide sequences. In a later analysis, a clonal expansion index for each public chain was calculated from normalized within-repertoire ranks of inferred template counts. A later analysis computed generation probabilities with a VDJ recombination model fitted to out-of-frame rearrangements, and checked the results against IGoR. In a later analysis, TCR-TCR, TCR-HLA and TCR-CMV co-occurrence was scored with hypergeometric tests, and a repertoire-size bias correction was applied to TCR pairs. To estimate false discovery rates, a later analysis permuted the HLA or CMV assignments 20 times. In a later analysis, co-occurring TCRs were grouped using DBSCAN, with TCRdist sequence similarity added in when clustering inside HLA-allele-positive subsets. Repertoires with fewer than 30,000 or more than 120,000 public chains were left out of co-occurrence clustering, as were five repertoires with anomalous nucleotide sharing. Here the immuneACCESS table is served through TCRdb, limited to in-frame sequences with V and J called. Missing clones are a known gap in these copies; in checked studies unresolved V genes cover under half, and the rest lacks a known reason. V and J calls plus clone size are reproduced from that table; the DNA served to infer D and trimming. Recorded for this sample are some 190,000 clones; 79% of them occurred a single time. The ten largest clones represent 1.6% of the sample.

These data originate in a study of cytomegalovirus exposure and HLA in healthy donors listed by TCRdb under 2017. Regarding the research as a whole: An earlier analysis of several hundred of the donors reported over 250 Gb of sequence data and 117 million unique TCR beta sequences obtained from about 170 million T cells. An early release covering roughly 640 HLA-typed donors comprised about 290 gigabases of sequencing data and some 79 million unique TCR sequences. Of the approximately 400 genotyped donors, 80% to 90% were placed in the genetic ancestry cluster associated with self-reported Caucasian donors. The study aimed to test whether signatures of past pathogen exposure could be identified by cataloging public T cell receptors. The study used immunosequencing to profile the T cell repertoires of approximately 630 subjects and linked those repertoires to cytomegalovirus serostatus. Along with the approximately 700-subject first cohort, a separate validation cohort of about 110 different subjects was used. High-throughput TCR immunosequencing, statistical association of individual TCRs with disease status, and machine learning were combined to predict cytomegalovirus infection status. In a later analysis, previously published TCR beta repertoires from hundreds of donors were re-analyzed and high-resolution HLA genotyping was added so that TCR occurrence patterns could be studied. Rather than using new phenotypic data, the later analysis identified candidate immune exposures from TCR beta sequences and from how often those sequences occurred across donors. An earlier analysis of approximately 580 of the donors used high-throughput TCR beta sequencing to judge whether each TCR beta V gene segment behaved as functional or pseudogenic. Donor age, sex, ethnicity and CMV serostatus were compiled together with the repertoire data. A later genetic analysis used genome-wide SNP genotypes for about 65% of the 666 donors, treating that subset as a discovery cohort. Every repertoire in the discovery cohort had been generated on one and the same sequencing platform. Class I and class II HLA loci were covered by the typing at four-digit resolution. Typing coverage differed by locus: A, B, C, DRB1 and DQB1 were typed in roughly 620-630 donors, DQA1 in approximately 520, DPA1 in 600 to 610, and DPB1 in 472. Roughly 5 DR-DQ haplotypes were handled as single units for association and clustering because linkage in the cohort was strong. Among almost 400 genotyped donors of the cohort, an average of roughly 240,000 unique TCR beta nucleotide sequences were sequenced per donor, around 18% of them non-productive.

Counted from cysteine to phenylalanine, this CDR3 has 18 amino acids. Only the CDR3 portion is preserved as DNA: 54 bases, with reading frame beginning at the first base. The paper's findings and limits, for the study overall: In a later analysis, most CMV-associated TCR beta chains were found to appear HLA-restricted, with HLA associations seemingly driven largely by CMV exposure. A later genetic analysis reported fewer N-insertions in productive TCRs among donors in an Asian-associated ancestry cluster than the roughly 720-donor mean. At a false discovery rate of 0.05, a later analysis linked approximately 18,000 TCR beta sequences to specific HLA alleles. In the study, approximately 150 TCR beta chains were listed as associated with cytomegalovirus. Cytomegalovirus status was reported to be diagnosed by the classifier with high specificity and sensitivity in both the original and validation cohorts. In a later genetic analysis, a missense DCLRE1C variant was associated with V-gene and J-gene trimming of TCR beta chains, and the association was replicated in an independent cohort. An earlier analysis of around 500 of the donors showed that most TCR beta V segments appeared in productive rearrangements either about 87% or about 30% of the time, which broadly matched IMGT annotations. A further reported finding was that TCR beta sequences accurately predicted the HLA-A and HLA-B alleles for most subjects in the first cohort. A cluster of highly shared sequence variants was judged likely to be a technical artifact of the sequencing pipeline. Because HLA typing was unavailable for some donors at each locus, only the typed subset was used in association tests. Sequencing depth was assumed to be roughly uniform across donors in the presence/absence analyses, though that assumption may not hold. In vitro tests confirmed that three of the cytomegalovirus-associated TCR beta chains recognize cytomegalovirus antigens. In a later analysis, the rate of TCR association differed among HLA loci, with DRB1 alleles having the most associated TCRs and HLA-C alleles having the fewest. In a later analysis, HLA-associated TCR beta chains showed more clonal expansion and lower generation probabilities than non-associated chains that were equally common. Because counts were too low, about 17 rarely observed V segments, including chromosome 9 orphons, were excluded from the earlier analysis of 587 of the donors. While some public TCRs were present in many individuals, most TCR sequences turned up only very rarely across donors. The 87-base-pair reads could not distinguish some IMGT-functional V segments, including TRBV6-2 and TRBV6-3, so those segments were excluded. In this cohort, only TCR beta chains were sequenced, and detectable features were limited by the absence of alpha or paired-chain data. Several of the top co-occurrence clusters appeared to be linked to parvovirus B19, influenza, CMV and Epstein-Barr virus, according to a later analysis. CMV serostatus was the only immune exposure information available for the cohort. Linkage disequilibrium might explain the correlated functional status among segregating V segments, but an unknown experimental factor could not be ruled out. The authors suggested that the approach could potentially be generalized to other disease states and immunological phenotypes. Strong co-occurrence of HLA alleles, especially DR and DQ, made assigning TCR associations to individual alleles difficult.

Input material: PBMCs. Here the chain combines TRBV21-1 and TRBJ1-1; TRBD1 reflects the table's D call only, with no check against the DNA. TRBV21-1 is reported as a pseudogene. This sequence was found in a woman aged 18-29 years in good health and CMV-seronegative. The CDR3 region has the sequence CASSTETGGKFGVTEAFF. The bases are TGTGCCAGCAGCACAGAGACAGGGGGCAAGTTTGGGGTCACTGAAGCTTTCTTT.